These T cell receptor beta chains were read from a single sample in a study of T cell repertoires in cytomegalovirus infection. From the reads, TCRdb called clonotypes with MiXCR, one entry per CDR3 protein. The repertoire includes more than 350,000 distinct CDR3 sequences, 31% of them detected once, and roughly 15% sits in the top ten. The material sequenced was PBMCs. The receptors were gathered from a human donor in good health (CMV status not recorded). Some clones in this sample may be carry-over from other donors' samples. Each CDR3 is given with its conserved first and last residue. D genes are given only for firm matches. Expanded clones get a size class; other rows say once, few or many, or leave the size out.

j_call v_call cdr3_length clone_size d_call cdr3_aa cdr3_nt
TRBJ2-5 TRBV3-1 12 once NA CASSLVEGFSFF TGTGCCAGCAGCCTCGTGGAGGGTTTTTCGTTTTTC
TRBJ1-2 TRBV10-3 13 few TRBD1 CAISPGQGFGYTF TGTGCCATCAGTCCGGGACAGGGGTTTGGCTACACCTTC
TRBJ1-1 TRBV19 13 few NA CASSIVEAAEAFF TGTGCCAGTAGTATAGTTGAGGCGGCAGAAGCTTTCTTT
TRBJ1-1 TRBV2 14 NA TRBD1 CASNLDRVVAEAFF TGTGCCAGCAACCTGGACAGGGTGGTCGCTGAAGCTTTCTTT
TRBJ2-7 TRBV12-3/TRBV12-4 14 many NA CASSLWGLSYEQYF TGTGCCAGCAGTTTATGGGGCCTCTCCTACGAGCAGTACTTC
TRBJ1-1 TRBV6-4 14 once NA CASSASPGNTEAFF TGTGCCAGCAGTGCCTCTCCAGGCAACACTGAAGCTTTCTTT
TRBJ2-5 TRBV11-2 14 NA NA CASRSRTAQETKYF TGTGCCAGCAGATCCCGGACAGCCCAAGAGACCAAGTACTTC
TRBJ2-1 TRBV10-3 16 many NA CAISESVAGLYNEQFF TGTGCCATCAGTGAGTCTGTCGCGGGGCTATACAATGAGCAGTTCTTC
TRBJ1-1 TRBV6-1 13 NA NA CASTRTVSTEAFF TGTGCCAGCACAAGGACAGTTAGCACTGAAGCTTTCTTT
TRBJ2-7 TRBV19 14 NA NA CASSIKGRGYEQYF TGTGCCAGTAGTATTAAGGGCAGGGGTTACGAGCAGTACTTC
TRBJ2-1 TRBV7-9 17 many NA CASSLKARASSYNEQFF TGTGCCAGCAGCTTAAAGGCGAGAGCCAGCTCCTACAATGAGCAGTTCTTC
TRBJ1-2 TRBV19 15 few TRBD1 CASSIGQGIFYGYTF TGTGCCAGTAGTATCGGACAGGGGATTTTCTATGGCTACACCTTC
TRBJ1-6 TRBV14 16 NA TRBD1 CASSLYLGQQNSPLHF TGTGCCAGCAGCCTTTACTTGGGACAGCAAAATTCACCCCTCCACTTT
TRBJ1-1 TRBV6-2/TRBV6-3 14 once NA CASSYSTGFPEAFF TGTGCCAGCAGTTACTCCACAGGGTTCCCTGAAGCTTTCTTT
TRBJ2-5 TRBV7-2 16 NA TRBD2 CASSTGNSGGAETQYF TGTGCCAGCAGCACCGGGAATAGCGGGGGGGCCGAGACCCAGTACTTC
TRBJ2-1 TRBV7-8 12 many NA CASSLQDNEQFF TGTGCCAGCAGCTTACAGGACAATGAGCAGTTCTTC
TRBJ2-7 TRBV28 15 NA TRBD1 CASSIQGARGYEQYF TGTGCCAGCAGCATCCAGGGGGCGCGGGGATACGAGCAGTACTTC
TRBJ1-2 TRBV27 13 few NA CASSSRALYGYTF TGTGCCAGCAGTTCCCGGGCCCTCTATGGCTACACCTTC
TRBJ1-5 TRBV30 15 NA NA CAWSAPGVGDQPQHF TGTGCCTGGAGTGCCCCGGGAGTGGGCGATCAGCCCCAGCATTTT
TRBJ2-7 TRBV20-1 15 NA NA CSWSGMGRSSYEQYF TGCAGTTGGTCGGGGATGGGCCGGAGCTCCTACGAGCAGTACTTC
TRBJ1-2 TRBV25-1 16 many NA CASSELGTLGTYGYTF TGTGCCAGCAGTGAATTGGGGACGCTGGGGACCTATGGCTACACCTTC
TRBJ2-7 TRBV7-6 16 NA NA CASSPGVGTSSYEQYF TGTGCCAGCAGCCCGGGTGTAGGGACATCCTCCTACGAGCAGTACTTC
TRBJ1-5 TRBV12-3/TRBV12-4 14 many NA CASSKSGGNQPQHF TGTGCCAGCAGCAAGAGTGGGGGCAATCAGCCCCAGCATTTT
TRBJ2-3 TRBV15 17 NA TRBD2 CATSRDQRGVGTDTQYF TGTGCCACCAGCAGAGACCAGCGGGGGGTAGGCACAGATACGCAGTATTTT
TRBJ2-2 TRBV6-1 14 few TRBD1 CASSMTGGIGELFF TGTGCCAGCAGTATGACAGGGGGCATCGGGGAGCTGTTTTTT
TRBJ1-1 TRBV6-5 17 NA TRBD1 CASSFLRDRGRITEAFF TGTGCCAGCAGTTTTCTCCGGGACAGGGGTAGGATCACTGAAGCTTTCTTT